A selection of T cell receptor beta chains follows, all from one sample in a study of CD8 T cells in Susac syndrome. TCRdb itself ran the immunoSEQ multiplex PCR reads through MiXCR, one entry per CDR3 protein. Of 100,000 to 150,000 distinct CDR3 sequences listed, around 94% are singletons. Sequencing used CD8+ T cells from PBMCs. The receptors were sampled from a human donor with Susac syndrome. The CDR3 runs from the conserved cysteine through the conserved F or W. Fields, in order: D gene, V gene, J gene, clone size, CDR3 protein, CDR3 DNA. The D gene is left open where the match is weak. The size field is filled for only some rows; it gives once, few, many or a size class.

-	TRBV9	TRBJ2-6	-	CASSVGASGANVLTF	TGTGCCAGCAGCGTAGGGGCCTCTGGGGCCAACGTCCTGACTTTC
-	TRBV29-1	TRBJ2-1	-	CSVGGNTYNEQFF	TGCAGCGTGGGGGGAAACACCTACAATGAGCAGTTCTTC
-	TRBV30	TRBJ1-2	-	CAGEDYGYTF	TGTGCCGGAGAAGACTATGGCTACACCTTC
TRBD2	TRBV4-1	TRBJ2-3	-	CASSHSGVTGLDF	TGCGCCAGCAGCCATAGCGGGGTGACGGGTTTAGATTTT
-	TRBV5-1	TRBJ2-7	-	CASSFTGRFGPYEQYF	TGCGCCAGCAGCTTTACAGGACGGTTCGGCCCCTACGAGCAGTACTTC
TRBD1	TRBV2	TRBJ2-2	-	CASSGRDRPGTGELFF	TGTGCCAGCAGTGGACGGGACAGGCCGGGCACCGGGGAGCTGTTTTTT
-	TRBV20-1	TRBJ1-2	-	CSARAPTPGYTF	TGCAGTGCTAGAGCCCCCACCCCTGGCTACACCTTC
-	TRBV12-5	TRBJ2-1	once	CASGLPEQGPMFF	TGTGCTAGTGGTTTGCCTGAACAGGGCCCCATGTTCTTC
-	TRBV12-3/TRBV12-4	TRBJ2-7	-	CASSQNSPGEQYF	TGTGCCAGCAGCCAGAATAGCCCCGGCGAGCAGTACTTC
-	TRBV6-1	TRBJ2-2	-	CASSETGLGTGELFF	TGTGCCAGCAGTGAAACAGGTCTCGGGACCGGGGAGCTGTTTTTT
TRBD1	TRBV27	TRBJ2-3	-	CASSWVGQGTDTQYF	TGTGCCAGCAGCTGGGTGGGACAGGGCACAGATACGCAGTATTTT
-	TRBV30	TRBJ1-2	-	CAIARRYYGYTF	TGTGCTATCGCGAGGCGATACTATGGCTACACCTTC
-	TRBV27	TRBJ2-7	once	CASSPTWGDEQYF	TGTGCCAGCAGTCCGACCTGGGGCGACGAGCAGTACTTC
-	TRBV30	TRBJ1-3	-	CAWSVGLSGAGNTIYF	TGTGCCTGGAGTGTCGGGTTGTCGGGAGCTGGAAACACCATATATTTT
-	TRBV14	TRBJ2-1	-	CASSQDVGHSPSNEQFF	TGTGCCAGCAGCCAAGATGTGGGACACTCCCCCAGCAATGAGCAGTTCTTC
TRBD2	TRBV28	TRBJ2-5	-	CASSSTPGGMETQYF	TGTGCCAGCAGTTCTACCCCGGGGGGGATGGAGACCCAGTACTTC
-	TRBV18	TRBJ1-5	-	CASSPLRASNQPQHF	TGTGCCAGCTCACCCCTCCGGGCTAGCAATCAGCCCCAGCATTTT
-	TRBV30	TRBJ1-5	-	CAWAADNQPQHF	TGTGCCTGGGCGGCGGACAATCAGCCCCAGCATTTT
-	TRBV2	TRBJ2-7	-	CASSEGSGDPKEQYF	TGTGCCAGCAGTGAAGGCTCGGGAGACCCCAAGGAGCAGTACTTC
-	TRBV30	TRBJ1-1	-	CALKWATEALF	TGTGCTCTAAAGTGGGCCACTGAAGCTCTCTTT
TRBD1	TRBV12-3/TRBV12-4	TRBJ1-2	-	CASSLGQGAPGYTF	TGTGCCAGCAGCCTAGGACAGGGGGCGCCGGGCTACACCTTC
-	TRBV27	TRBJ1-1	once	CASYPWMDGENTEAFF	TGTGCCAGCTACCCTTGGATGGACGGAGAGAACACTGAAGCTTTCTTT
-	TRBV6-2/TRBV6-3	TRBJ2-7	-	CASKGFGRDYEQYF	TGTGCCAGCAAGGGCTTTGGCCGCGACTACGAGCAGTACTTC
-	TRBV11-2	TRBJ1-6	-	CASSLATGNSPLHF	TGTGCCAGCAGCTTAGCCACGGGAAATTCACCCCTCCACTTT
TRBD1	TRBV25-1	TRBJ1-1	-	CASSEDRGLNTEAFF	TGTGCCAGCAGTGAAGACAGGGGGTTGAACACTGAAGCTTTCTTT
TRBD2	TRBV9	TRBJ2-1	-	CASSYYSGSNYEQFF	TGTGCCAGCAGCTATTATAGCGGGAGTAACTATGAGCAGTTCTTC
TRBD2	TRBV7-9	TRBJ2-3	once	CASSLGLAGATDTQYF	TGTGCCAGCAGCTTAGGACTAGCGGGGGCCACAGATACGCAGTATTTT
-	TRBV5-6	TRBJ2-1	-	CASLSAPYNEQFF	TGTGCCAGCCTCAGCGCCCCCTACAATGAGCAGTTCTTC
TRBD1	TRBV4-3	TRBJ1-2	-	CASSQDRGRGPSNYGYTF	TGCGCCAGCAGCCAAGATAGGGGCAGGGGGCCGTCAAACTATGGCTACACCTTC
TRBD1	TRBV12-3/TRBV12-4	TRBJ1-1	-	CASIKDREDTEAFF	TGTGCCAGCATCAAGGACAGGGAGGATACTGAAGCTTTCTTT
-	TRBV4-2	TRBJ1-2	-	CASSQDRLDGYTF	TGTGCCAGCAGCCAAGATCGGCTTGATGGCTACACCTTC
TRBD2	TRBV7-7	TRBJ2-5	once	CASSLAPGGETQYF	TGTGCTAGCAGCTTAGCCCCCGGGGGGGAGACCCAGTACTTC
TRBD1	TRBV13	TRBJ1-2	-	CASRRTGAGYTF	TGTGCCAGCAGGAGGACAGGGGCTGGCTACACCTTC
-	TRBV15	TRBJ1-4	-	CATSGIEGNEKLFF	TGTGCCACCAGCGGGATTGAGGGGAATGAAAAACTGTTTTTT
-	TRBV12-3/TRBV12-4	TRBJ2-7	-	CASSLEAAGGAYEQYF	TGTGCCAGCAGTTTAGAGGCCGCTGGTGGAGCCTACGAGCAGTACTTC
-	TRBV7-8	TRBJ1-2	-	CASTAGARPNYGYTF	TGTGCCAGCACCGCAGGAGCCCGGCCTAACTATGGCTACACCTTC
TRBD1	TRBV4-3	TRBJ2-4	-	CASSQDPVGQGNIQYF	TGCGCCAGCAGCCAAGACCCTGTGGGACAGGGCAACATTCAGTACTTC
-	TRBV20-1	TRBJ2-7	-	CSASLRDPYEQYF	TGCAGTGCTAGCCTCAGGGACCCCTACGAGCAGTACTTC
TRBD2	TRBV6-1	TRBJ2-3	-	CASSQDSSGGGPDTQYF	TGTGCCAGCAGTCAAGACTCTAGCGGGGGGGGGCCAGATACGCAGTATTTT
-	TRBV12-3/TRBV12-4	TRBJ1-1	-	CASSRATEAFF	TGTGCCAGCAGCCGAGCTACTGAAGCTTTCTTT
-	TRBV11-2	TRBJ2-5	-	CASSFGRGTPQETQYF	TGTGCCAGCAGCTTTGGCCGGGGGACTCCCCAAGAGACCCAGTACTTC
-	TRBV13	TRBJ1-2	-	CASSPLESTKVDGYTF	TGTGCCAGCAGCCCTCTGGAGTCCACGAAGGTGGATGGCTACACCTTC
-	TRBV24-1	TRBJ2-3	-	CATSDQDSTDTQYF	TGTGCCACCAGTGACCAGGACAGCACAGATACGCAGTATTTT
TRBD1	TRBV6-5	TRBJ2-1	-	CASSVGTGEDDEQFF	TGTGCCAGCAGTGTCGGGACAGGGGAGGACGATGAGCAGTTCTTC
TRBD1	TRBV12-3/TRBV12-4	TRBJ1-5	-	CASSDRGMPQHF	TGTGCCAGCAGTGACAGGGGGATGCCCCAGCATTTT
-	TRBV29-1	TRBJ2-7	once	CSVGSSSYEQYF	TGCAGCGTTGGAAGCAGCTCCTACGAGCAGTACTTC
-	TRBV13	TRBJ2-7	-	CASSQGALVGEQYF	TGTGCCAGCAGCCAGGGAGCCCTGGTCGGGGAGCAGTACTTC
-	TRBV3-1	TRBJ2-1	-	CASSGDQGSSYNEQFF	TGTGCCAGCAGCGGTGATCAGGGGAGCTCCTACAATGAGCAGTTCTTC
TRBD2	TRBV7-6	TRBJ2-1	-	CASSLEVGGAGNEQFF	TGTGCCAGCAGCTTAGAAGTCGGGGGGGCCGGGAATGAGCAGTTCTTC
TRBD1	TRBV5-8	TRBJ2-7	-	CASSHTGDEQYF	TGTGCCAGCAGCCATACAGGGGACGAGCAGTACTTC
TRBD2	TRBV9	TRBJ2-1	-	CASSGEAGPSYNEQFF	TGTGCCAGCAGCGGGGAAGCGGGACCCTCCTACAATGAGCAGTTCTTC
-	TRBV28	TRBJ1-4	-	CASSLEEAFTGEKLFF	TGTGCCAGCAGTTTAGAGGAGGCCTTTACCGGTGAAAAACTGTTTTTT
-	TRBV5-4	TRBJ1-2	-	CASRYFPGRAEANYGYTF	TGTGCCAGCAGATATTTCCCGGGACGGGCGGAAGCTAACTATGGCTACACCTTC
-	TRBV6-4	TRBJ2-1	-	CASSAGDNNEQFF	TGTGCCAGCAGTGCTGGAGATAACAATGAGCAGTTCTTC
TRBD2	TRBV7-2	TRBJ2-3	-	CASSLVGHGRPDTQYF	TGTGCCAGCAGCTTAGTGGGCCACGGGAGGCCAGATACGCAGTATTTT
-	TRBV7-8	TRBJ2-3	once	CASSLYRDSEGDTQYF	TGTGCCAGCAGCCTATACCGGGACTCCGAAGGGGATACGCAGTATTTT
-	TRBV15	TRBJ2-7	-	CATSRVLIYEQYF	TGTGCCACCAGCAGAGTACTAATTTACGAGCAGTACTTC
-	TRBV11-2	TRBJ1-1	-	CASSLQGEAFF	TGTGCCAGCAGCTTGCAGGGTGAAGCTTTCTTT
-	TRBV20-1	TRBJ1-2	-	CSAEQGRDGYTF	TGCAGTGCAGAACAGGGAAGGGATGGCTACACCTTC